The 24 T cell receptor beta chains below come from one sample, sequenced in a study of blood T cell repertoires in COVID-19. The repertoire was sequenced with immunoSEQ multiplex PCR; TCRdb's copy has only in-frame clones and lacks some. The sample includes 90,000 to 130,000 clones, just over 70% of them seen just once. The sequenced sample consisted of peripheral blood. These receptors came from a woman aged 40 to 50 with acute or convalescent COVID-19.

This clone has a handful of counts. The chain couples TRBV5-4 to TRBJ2-2, with 8 bases matching TRBD2. CDR3 length: 15 amino acids. CDR1 SGHNT and CDR2 YYREEE come from the germline V gene (reference sequence). V shed 3 bases, J shed 4 bases, and the junction held 5 bases outside the gene matches. DNA for the CDR3: TGTGCCAGCAGCTCAGCGGGGGCCTCCACCGGGGAGCTGTTTTTT. Amino acids: CASSSAGASTGELFF.

The gene calls are TRBV28 and TRBJ1-2, with TRBD1 matching 9 bases. CDR1 and CDR2 (germline): MDHEN, SYDVKM. Losses at the gene ends were 3 bases for V and 3 bases for J; bases not matched to a gene: 5. The CDR3 has 15 residues. The chain's CDR3 is CASSFGTGRDYGYTF. CDR3 sequence (DNA): TGTGCCAGCAGTTTTGGGACAGGGCGGGACTATGGCTACACCTTC.

This clone has at least ten counts. The gene calls are TRBV5-4 and TRBJ1-2, with D unclear. The germline V gene has CDR1 SGHNT and CDR2 YYREEE (reference sequence). This CDR3 has 12 residues. V was pared by 6 bases and J by 2 bases, with 8 bases between. The CDR3 region is CASTGTNYGYTF. The DNA of the CDR3 is TGTGCCAGCACAGGAACAAACTATGGCTACACCTTC.

The genes are TRBV6-5 and TRBJ1-3; unclear D gene. Germline CDR1 reads MNHEY; CDR2 reads SVGAGI. The CDR3 sequence is 14 residues long. The germline V and J ends were trimmed by 5 bases and 0 bases, with 8 bases remaining between them. The CDR3: CASSKSLSGNTIYF. The CDR3 DNA reads as TGTGCCAGCAGTAAGAGTCTCTCTGGAAACACCATATATTTT.

This chain uses TRBV19 with TRBJ2-3, with D possibly being TRBD1 (6 bases). The CDR3 length is 15 residues. The germline gives CDR1 LNHDA, CDR2 SQIVND (reference sequence). V dropped 4 bases and J dropped 2 bases, with 13 bases sitting between them. This CDR3 is CASSKDSFNTDTQYF. In nucleotides, the CDR3 is TGTGCCAGTAGTAAGGACAGTTTTAACACAGATACGCAGTATTTT. Looking up the rest from reference TRBV19 and TRBJ2-3 gives the full variable domain: DGGITQSPKYLFRKEGQNVTLSCEQNLNHDAMYWYRQDPGQGLRLIYYSQIVNDFQKGDIAEGYSVSREKKESFPLTVTSAQKNPTAFYLCASSKDSFNTDTQYFGPGTRLTVL.

The V and J genes are TRBV28 and TRBJ2-2; 9 bases map to TRBD2. This CDR3 spans 16 amino acids. Losses at the gene ends were 4 bases for V and 7 bases for J; bases not matched to a gene: 10. Per germline, CDR1 MDHEN and CDR2 SYDVKM. The CDR3 DNA reads as TGTGCCAGCAGTTCCCCGGTGGCGGGGGGGATCGGGGAGCTGTTTTTT. Its protein is CASSSPVAGGIGELFF. Combining the CDR3 with reference TRBV28 and TRBJ2-2 gives the whole variable domain DVKVTQSSRYLVKRTGEKVFLECVQDMDHENMFWYRQDPGLGLRLIYFSYDVKMKEKGDIPEGYSVSREKKERFSLILESASTNQTSMYLCASSSPVAGGIGELFFGEGSRLTVL.

This clone came up a few times. This chain links TRBV30 with TRBJ1-4; D not resolved. Germline lookup yields CDR1 GTSNPN and CDR2 SVGIG (reference sequence). The V end lost 4 bases, the J end lost 8 bases, and 17 bases lay between the germline ends. CDR3 length: 14 residues. CDR3 DNA: TGTGCCTGGACGTTAGGAGGGCGCGACGAAAAACTGTTTTTT. The encoded protein is CAWTLGGRDEKLFF.

This rearrangement joins TRBV20-1 to TRBJ1-2; D is undetermined. V was trimmed by 3 bases and J by 4 bases, leaving 6 bases between them. The germline V gene encodes CDR1 DFQATT and CDR2 SNEGSKA (reference sequence). The CDR3 is 11 residues long. In DNA, the CDR3 is TGCAGTGCTAGGGGCAGCTATGGCTACACCTTC. This encodes CSARGSYGYTF.

The chain carries TRBV19 and TRBJ2-1, with 8 nucleotides matching TRBD1. The CDR3 contains 14 residues. The V and J ends lost 7 bases and 5 bases, in that order; junction bases with no gene match: 7. Germline CDR1 reads LNHDA; CDR2 reads SQIVND (reference sequence). CDR3 nucleotide sequence: TGTGCCAGTACCCCGGGACAGGCCAACAATGAGCAGTTCTTC. It translates to CASTPGQANNEQFF.

The rearrangement joins TRBV7-2 to TRBJ2-4, with D maybe TRBD2 (6 bases). The CDR3 is 15 amino acids. The V and J ends lost 3 bases and 2 bases respectively, with 11 bases between them. Per the germline V gene, CDR1 is SGHTA and CDR2 is FQGNSA. CDR3 DNA sequence: TGTGCCAGCAGCTTCGGGGGTAGAACCAAAAACATTCAGTACTTC. Protein: CASSFGGRTKNIQYF.

J is TRBJ1-2 and V is TRBV4-2, with 7 bases matching TRBD1. Trimming cost V 1 base and J 4 bases; bases outside gene matches: 6. The germline V gene has CDR1 LGHNA and CDR2 YNFKEQ. This CDR3 contains 15 residues. CDR3 protein: CASSQASQGIYGYTF. CDR3 DNA sequence: TGTGCCAGCAGCCAAGCCTCACAGGGGATCTATGGCTACACCTTC.

The V call is TRBV20-1, the J call TRBJ2-5, with D unresolved. The CDR3 runs to 11 residues. V was cut by 1 base and J by 2 bases, with 2 bases left in between. The germline gives CDR1 DFQATT, CDR2 SNEGSKA (reference sequence). The CDR3 loop reads CSARAQETQYF. CDR3 bases: TGCAGTGCTAGAGCTCAAGAGACCCAGTACTTC.

This chain connects TRBV9 to TRBJ2-1, with D tentatively TRBD2 (5 bases). The V gene's germline CDR1 is SGDLS and CDR2 YYNGEE. V was pared by 0 bases and J by 4 bases, with 5 bases between. CDR3 length: 13 residues. The CDR3 DNA is TGTGCCAGCAGCGTAGCGGGGTACAATGAGCAGTTCTTC. It yields the protein CASSVAGYNEQFF.

This clone was picked up a small number of times. CDR3 amino acids: CASRDRDTDTQYF. In DNA form, the CDR3 reads TGTGCCAGCAGGGACAGGGACACAGATACGCAGTATTTT. This chain links TRBV2 with TRBJ2-3; 8 nucleotides agree with TRBD1. The CDR3 totals 13 residues. Per germline, CDR1 SNHLY and CDR2 FYNNEI. J was trimmed by 2 bases and V by 6 bases; bases with no gene match: 1.

This sequence joins TRBV4-3 and TRBJ1-1; weak D call: TRBD1 (6 bases). Germline V gene data show CDR1 as LGHNA and CDR2 as YSLEER. The CDR3 runs 16 residues. V was shortened by 1 base and J by 0 bases, with 12 bases between the two germline ends. The CDR3 DNA reads as TGCGCCAGCAGCCAAGGGCGGAACAGGGTGAACACTGAAGCTTTCTTT. Residues: CASSQGRNRVNTEAFF.

This rearrangement joins TRBV5-1 to TRBJ2-3, with 7 bases aligning to TRBD1. This CDR3 has 17 residues. Germline CDR1 and CDR2: SGHRS and YFSETQ. Unmatched junction bases numbered 10, after V lost 0 bases and J lost 3 bases. The CDR3 sequence: CASSLAMGQTRTDTQYF. DNA of the CDR3: TGCGCCAGCAGCTTGGCCATGGGACAGACAAGAACAGATACGCAGTATTTT. The full variable domain, rest sourced from reference TRBV5-1 and TRBJ2-3, is KAGVTQTPRYLIKTRGQQVTLSCSPISGHRSVSWYQQTPGQGLQFLFEYFSETQRNKGNFPGRFSGRQFSNSRSEMNVSTLELGDSALYLCASSLAMGQTRTDTQYFGPGTRLTVL.

V gene TRBV5-1 combines with J gene TRBJ2-4; 7 bases map to TRBD2. Germline V gives CDR1 SGHRS, CDR2 YFSETQ. Germline trimming cut 3 bases from V and 6 bases from J; bases unmatched to any gene: 12. The CDR3 runs to 16 residues. The CDR3 DNA follows: TGCGCCAGCAGCTCGGGGAGGGCCCCTGGGGGAAACATTCAGTACTTC. This gives the protein CASSSGRAPGGNIQYF.

The chain has TRBV10-3 and TRBJ2-1, with a weak D call TRBD2 (5 bases). Germline V gene lookup returns CDR1 ENHRY and CDR2 SYGVKD. Trimming removed 4 bases from V and 10 bases from J, with 17 bases in between. The CDR3 spans 14 residues. This CDR3 reads CAISGTGVFAEQFF. CDR3 bases: TGTGCCATCAGTGGGACTGGAGTCTTTGCGGAGCAGTTCTTC.

The V gene is TRBV5-4, the J gene TRBJ2-7; tentatively, D is TRBD2 (5 bases). Trimming removed 4 bases from V and 5 bases from J, with 19 bases in between. CDR1 SGHNT and CDR2 YYREEE come from the germline V gene (reference sequence). CDR3 length: 15 residues. CDR3 bases: TGTGCCAGCAGCCCAGAGGGCCCCACCACTGACGAGCAGTACTTC. It is translated as CASSPEGPTTDEQYF.

The V gene is TRBV9, the J gene TRBJ1-1; D possibly corresponds to TRBD1 (5 bases). The ends were cut back, 7 bases at V and 6 bases at J, with 16 bases in the middle. In germline, CDR1 is SGDLS, CDR2 YYNGEE. This CDR3 has 13 amino acids. DNA for the CDR3: TGTGCCAGCTCCAGTCTTTGGGGGGCTGAAGCTTTCTTT. Translation gives CASSSLWGAEAFF.

The chain uses TRBV7-9 and TRBJ2-1; the match to TRBD1 covers 9 bases. The germline V gene encodes CDR1 SEHNR and CDR2 FQNEAQ (reference sequence). V shed 6 bases and J 4 bases; nucleotides not matched to a gene: 4. The CDR3 is 14 residues long. CDR3 amino acids: CASSYGTGYNEQFF. The CDR3 nucleotides are TGTGCCAGCAGTTACGGGACAGGGTACAATGAGCAGTTCTTC. Variable domain in full (rest from reference TRBV7-9 and TRBJ2-1): DTGVSQNPRHKITKRGQNVTFRCDPISEHNRLYWYRQTLGQGPEFLTYFQNEAQLEKSRLLSDRFSAERPKGSFSTLEIQRTEQGDSAMYLCASSYGTGYNEQFFGPGTRLTVL.

The rearrangement uses TRBV29-1 and TRBJ1-2, with 7 bases that match TRBD1. Trimming took 5 bases from V and 5 from J; bases not matched to a gene: 8. There are 13 residues in the CDR3. Germline values: CDR1 SQVTM, CDR2 ANQGSEA. The CDR3 here is CSVSTGIMYGYTF. The CDR3 bases are TGCAGCGTTTCGACAGGGATTATGTATGGCTACACCTTC.

This clone has more than one count but fewer than ten. The chain couples TRBV10-3 to TRBJ1-1; TRBD1 aligns across 10 bases. Per germline, CDR1 ENHRY and CDR2 SYGVKD. CDR3 size: 13 residues. The CDR3 loop reads CAAGTGVATEAFF. The CDR3 DNA follows: TGTGCGGCTGGGACAGGGGTAGCCACTGAAGCTTTCTTT.

The rearrangement links TRBV27 to TRBJ1-5, with D possibly matching TRBD1 (6 bases). V was clipped by 3 bases and J by 3 bases, with 12 bases between them. Per germline, CDR1 MNHEY and CDR2 SMNVEV (reference sequence). This CDR3 region has 15 residues. CDR3 nucleotide sequence: TGTGCCAGCAGTTTGGGGGGGGCTACCAATCAGCCCCAGCATTTT. It specifies CASSLGGATNQPQHF.